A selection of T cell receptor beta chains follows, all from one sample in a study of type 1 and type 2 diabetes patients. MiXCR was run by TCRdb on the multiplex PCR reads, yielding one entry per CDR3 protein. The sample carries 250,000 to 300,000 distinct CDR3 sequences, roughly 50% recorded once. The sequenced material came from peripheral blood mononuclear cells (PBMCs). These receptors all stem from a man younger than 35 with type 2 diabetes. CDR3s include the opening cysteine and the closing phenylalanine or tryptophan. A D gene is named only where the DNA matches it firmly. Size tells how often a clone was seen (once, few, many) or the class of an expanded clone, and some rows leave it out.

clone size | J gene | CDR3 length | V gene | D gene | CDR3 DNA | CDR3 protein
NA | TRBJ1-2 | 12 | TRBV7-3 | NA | TGTGCCAGCAGCGGGACCGGGAGAGGCTACACCTTC | CASSGTGRGYTF
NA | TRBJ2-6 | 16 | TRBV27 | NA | TGTGCCAGCAGTTCACTACAGGGTACAGGGGCCAACGTCCTGACTTTC | CASSSLQGTGANVLTF
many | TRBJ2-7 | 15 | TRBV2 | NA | TGTGCCAGCAAACCCCCCCTCGCAGACTCCTACGAGCAGTACTTC | CASKPPLADSYEQYF
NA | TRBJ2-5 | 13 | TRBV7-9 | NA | TGTGCCAGCAGCTTGGGCGTCCAAGAGACCCAGTACTTC | CASSLGVQETQYF
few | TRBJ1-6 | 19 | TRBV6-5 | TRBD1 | TGTGCCAGCAGTTACTTATCCGGACAGGCGGGGCGTCTTAATTCACCCCTCCACTTT | CASSYLSGQAGRLNSPLHF
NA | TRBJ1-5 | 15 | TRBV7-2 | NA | TGTGCCAGCAGCTTAGATTCTGGGATAAATCAGCCCCAGCATTTT | CASSLDSGINQPQHF
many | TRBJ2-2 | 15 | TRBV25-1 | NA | TGTGCCACTTCTCCTGACAGGTCGAACACCGGGGAGCTGTTTTTT | CATSPDRSNTGELFF
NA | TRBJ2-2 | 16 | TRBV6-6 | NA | TGTGCCAGCAGTTACCCGGCGGTGATAAACACCGGGGAGCTGTTTTTT | CASSYPAVINTGELFF
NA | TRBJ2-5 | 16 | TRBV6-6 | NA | TGTGCCAGCAGCCAGACGTCTGCGGGCCGGCAAGAGACCCAGTACTTC | CASSQTSAGRQETQYF
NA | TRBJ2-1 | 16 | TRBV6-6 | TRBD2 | TGTGCCAGCAGTCCTTTAGCGGGGCGCTCCTACAATGAGCAGTTCTTC | CASSPLAGRSYNEQFF